These 4 T cell receptor beta chains were sequenced from one sample in a study of blood T cells in healthy people across ages. Through a sample-barcoded 5' primer and a J-beta primer mix, a second PCR was run for 7 to 11 cycles. TCRdb reprocessed the 5' RACE reads via MiXCR and lists one record per CDR3 protein. The sample yields roughly 2 million distinct CDR3 sequences, about 50% seen once. The sequencing input was blood. Receptors were obtained from a woman in her forties in good health.

The sample holds a few counts of this clonotype. The rearrangement links TRBV12-3 or TRBV12-4 to TRBJ1-2, with 7 bases identical to TRBD1. The CDR3 is 14 amino acids. The V gene end was trimmed by 4 bases and the J gene end by 4 bases; junction bases not matched to a gene: 6. DNA of the CDR3: TGTGCCAGCAGTTATCGACAGGGCGGCTATGGCTACACCTTC. This codes for CASSYRQGGYGYTF.

The chain recombines TRBV7-9 with TRBJ2-1; D is unclear. Trimming took 1 base from V and 7 from J, leaving 14 bases between them. The CDR3 extends over 15 amino acids. CDR1 and CDR2 from the germline V gene are SEHNR and FQNEAQ (reference sequence). The CDR3 region is CASSLVRPANNEQFF. The CDR3, as DNA: TGTGCCAGCAGCTTAGTCCGGCCCGCGAATAATGAGCAGTTCTTC.

The chain carries TRBV2 and TRBJ2-7; D is possibly TRBD1 or TRBD2 (6 bases each). The CDR3 length is 16 residues. Trimming cost V 5 bases and J 0 bases, with 17 bases left between them. Germline loops: CDR1 SNHLY, CDR2 FYNNEI. The CDR3 DNA sequence: TGTGCCAGCAGTCCCACGGGGGCGGGGAGCTCCTACGAGCAGTACTTC. Translation: CASSPTGAGSSYEQYF.

This clonotype was picked up one time. The gene calls are TRBV2 and TRBJ1-6; D remains ambiguous. V shed 1 base and J shed 0 bases, with 7 bases lying between them. In germline, CDR1 is SNHLY, CDR2 FYNNEI. The CDR3 extends over 16 amino acids. The CDR3 sequence is CASSEGLSSYNSPLHF. The CDR3 bases are TGTGCCAGCAGTGAAGGGCTTAGCTCCTATAATTCACCCCTCCACTTT.